This T cell receptor (beta chain) was retrieved from a study of Ad26.COV2.S vaccination and SARS-CoV-2 variants. At the level of the study: Doses of Ad26.COV2.S were injected into muscle once or twice, 56 days apart. Study-level points and caveats: Substantial breadth was reportedly displayed by spike-specific CD8+ and CD4+ T cell responses after vaccination. Non-spike TCR breadth did not differ much between vaccine and placebo recipients.

Described treatment: some 20 received Ad26.COV2.S at low or high dose, single or two shots; 5 received placebo; per-sample allocation not given. Day 63 following the first vaccine or placebo injection was when the samples were taken. Note on this clone: Antigen unknown.

Only in-frame clones appear in the TCRdb table, and some are missing; sequencing was by immunoSEQ multiplex PCR. This table holds some 420,000 clones, 70% to 90% found once. The clonotype was recovered from a person aged 18-65 years who received the Ad26.COV2.S COVID-19 vaccine or a placebo. Sequenced here: peripheral blood, sampled in a trial of Ad26.COV2.S vaccine versus placebo.

The CDR3 DNA is TGTGCCAGCACCCCAGAGGGGACAGGCATCCTGTACCAAGAGACCCAGTACTTC. Amino acids: CASTPEGTGILYQETQYF. The chain recombines TRBV28 with TRBJ2-5, with 8 bases matching TRBD1. Germline V gene sequence: CDR1 MDHEN, CDR2 SYDVKM. J gave up 0 bases and V 7 bases, and 16 bases lay outside the gene matches. The CDR3 has 18 residues.